This T cell receptor beta chain is drawn from a study of T cell repertoires in cytomegalovirus infection. General study results and limits: Based on cumulative public TCR beta family frequency, carriers of CMV plus the relevant HLA were identified. CMV-specific HLA-C-restricted TCR beta clonotypes dominated the ex vivo response.

Turning to this clonotype: Its target is not known.

From the reads, TCRdb called clonotypes with MiXCR, one entry per CDR3 protein. The repertoire holds fewer than 700,000 distinct CDR3 sequences, approximately 25% seen once, with 7.5% to 9% in the top ten. V was pared by 0 bases and J by 0 bases, with 12 bases between. CDR1 SGHVT and CDR2 SQSDAQ come from the germline V gene. This CDR3 is built from 17 residues. This clonotype was obtained from a human donor in good health (CMV status not recorded). Some clones in this sample may be carry-over from other donors' samples. The sample consisted of CD8+ T cells from PBMCs. This chain joins TRBV7-4 and TRBJ2-1; D may be TRBD2 (6 bases). Here the CDR3 reads CASSLAERVYSYNEQFF. CDR3 sequence (DNA): TGTGCCAGCAGCTTAGCGGAGCGGGTCTACTCCTACAATGAGCAGTTCTTC.